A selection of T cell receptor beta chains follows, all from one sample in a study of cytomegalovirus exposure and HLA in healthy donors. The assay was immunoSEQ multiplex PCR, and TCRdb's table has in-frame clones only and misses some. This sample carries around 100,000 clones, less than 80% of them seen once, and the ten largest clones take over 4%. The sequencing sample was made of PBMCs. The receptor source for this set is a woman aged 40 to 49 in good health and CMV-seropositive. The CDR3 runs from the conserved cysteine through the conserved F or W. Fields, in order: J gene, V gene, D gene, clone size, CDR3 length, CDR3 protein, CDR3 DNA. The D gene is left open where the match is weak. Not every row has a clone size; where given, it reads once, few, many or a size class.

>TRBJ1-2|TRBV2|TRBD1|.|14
CASSEMGQGYGYTF
TGTGCCAGCAGTGAAATGGGACAGGGATATGGCTACACCTTC
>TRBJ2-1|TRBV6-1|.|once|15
CASSELAGSYNEQFF
TGTGCCAGCAGTGAATTGGCGGGCTCCTACAATGAGCAGTTCTTC
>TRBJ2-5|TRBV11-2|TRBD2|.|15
CASSLNSGGQETQYF
TGTGCCAGCAGCTTAAATAGCGGGGGACAAGAGACCCAGTACTTC
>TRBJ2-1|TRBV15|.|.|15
CATSRGAGSYNEQFF
TGTGCCACCAGCAGAGGGGCGGGATCCTACAATGAGCAGTTCTTC
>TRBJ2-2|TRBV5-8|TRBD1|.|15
CASSPRTGATGELFF
TGTGCCAGCAGTCCCAGGACAGGAGCTACCGGGGAGCTGTTTTTT
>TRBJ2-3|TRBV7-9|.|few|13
CASRRTSTDTQYF
TGTGCCAGCAGAAGGACTAGCACAGATACGCAGTATTTT
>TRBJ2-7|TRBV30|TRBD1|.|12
CAWTLTGDEQYF
TGTGCCTGGACTCTGACAGGGGACGAGCAGTACTTC
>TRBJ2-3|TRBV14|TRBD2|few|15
CASRSAGGPSDTQYF
TGTGCCAGCAGATCAGCGGGAGGGCCATCAGATACGCAGTATTTT
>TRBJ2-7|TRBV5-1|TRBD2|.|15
CASSPTGGTFYEQYF
TGCGCCAGCAGCCCGACGGGGGGAACGTTCTACGAGCAGTACTTC
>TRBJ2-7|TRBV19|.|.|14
CASSPDSSWGEQYF
TGTGCCAGTAGTCCGGACAGTTCCTGGGGTGAGCAGTACTTC
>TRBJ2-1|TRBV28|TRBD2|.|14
CASSLAGGPDEQFF
TGTGCCAGCAGTTTAGCGGGAGGGCCCGATGAGCAGTTCTTC
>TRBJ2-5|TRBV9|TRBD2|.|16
CASSPTLAGPRETQYF
TGTGCCAGCAGCCCCACCCTAGCGGGACCCCGAGAGACCCAGTACTTC
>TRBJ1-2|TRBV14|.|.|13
CASSHSQNYGYTF
TGTGCCAGCAGCCATTCACAGAACTATGGCTACACCTTC
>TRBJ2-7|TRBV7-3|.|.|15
CASSLTRARGYEQYF
TGTGCCAGCAGCTTAACGCGTGCAAGGGGCTACGAGCAGTACTTC
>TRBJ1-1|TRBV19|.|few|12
CASSIGNTEAFF
TGTGCCAGTAGTATCGGGAACACTGAAGCTTTCTTT
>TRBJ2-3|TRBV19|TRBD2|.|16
CASSILGGRGTDTQYF
TGTGCCAGTAGTATCCTGGGAGGGAGGGGCACAGATACGCAGTATTTT
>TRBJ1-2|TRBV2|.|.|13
CASSPRTVYGYTF
TGTGCCAGCAGCCCACGGACAGTCTATGGCTACACCTTC
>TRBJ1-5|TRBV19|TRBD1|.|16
CASSSGQTNSNQPQHF
TGTGCCAGTAGTTCGGGACAGACGAATAGCAATCAGCCCCAGCATTTT
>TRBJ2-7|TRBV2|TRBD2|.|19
CASSERRGLAGLFPGEQYF
TGTGCCAGCAGTGAGAGACGGGGACTAGCGGGACTCTTCCCCGGGGAGCAGTACTTC
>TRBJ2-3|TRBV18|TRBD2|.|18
CASSPPGTSGSFTDTQYF
TGTGCCAGCTCACCGCCCGGGACTAGCGGGAGTTTCACAGATACGCAGTATTTT
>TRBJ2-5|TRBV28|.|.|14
CASRSPGSAETQYF
TGTGCCAGCAGGTCTCCCGGGTCCGCGGAGACCCAGTACTTC
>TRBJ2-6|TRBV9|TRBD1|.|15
CASSVGGGQGTVLTF
TGTGCCAGCAGCGTAGGAGGGGGACAGGGAACCGTCCTGACTTTC